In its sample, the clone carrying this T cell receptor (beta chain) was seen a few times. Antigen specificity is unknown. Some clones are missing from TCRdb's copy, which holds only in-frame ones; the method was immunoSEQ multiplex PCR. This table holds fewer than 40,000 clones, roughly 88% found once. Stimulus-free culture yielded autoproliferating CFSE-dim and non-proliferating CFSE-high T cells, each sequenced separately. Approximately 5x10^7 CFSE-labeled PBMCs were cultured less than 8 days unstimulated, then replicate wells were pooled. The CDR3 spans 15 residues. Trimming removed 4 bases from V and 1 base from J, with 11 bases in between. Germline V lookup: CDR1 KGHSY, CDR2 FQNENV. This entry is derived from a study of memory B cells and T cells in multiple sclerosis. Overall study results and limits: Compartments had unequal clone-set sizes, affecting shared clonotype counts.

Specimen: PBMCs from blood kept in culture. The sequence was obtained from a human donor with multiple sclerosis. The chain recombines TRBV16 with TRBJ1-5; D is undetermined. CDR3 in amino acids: CASSPRMGSNQPQHF. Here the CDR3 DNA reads TGTGCCAGCAGCCCCAGGATGGGGAGCAATCAGCCCCAGCATTTT.